This entry lists 26 T cell receptor beta chains sequenced from one sample in a study of neoadjuvant anti-PD-1 for oral cavity cancer. TCRdb's copy holds only in-frame clones and misses some; the assay was immunoSEQ multiplex PCR. The repertoire holds roughly 32,000 clones, about 80% seen once, with nearly 3.5% in the top ten. Sample time point: after neoadjuvant nivolumab, at surgical resection. The sequencing here drew on PBMCs, taken after nivolumab (anti-PD-1) treatment. The source is a person aged 35-79 years with oral cavity squamous cell carcinoma.

This chain links TRBV9 with TRBJ2-5; TRBD1 is a possible D gene (6 bases). V lost 4 bases, J lost 2 bases, and 12 bases lay in between. Germline CDR1 SGDLS, CDR2 YYNGEE. CDR3 size: 14 residues. The CDR3 coding sequence is TGTGCCAGCAGCCAAAGGACAGATCAAGAGACCCAGTACTTC. It codes for CASSQRTDQETQYF.

The chain couples TRBV11-2 to TRBJ1-5; D is unclear. Trimming pared 5 bases from V and 4 bases from J, leaving 18 bases between. CDR3 length: 16 residues. In germline, CDR1 is SGHAT, CDR2 FQNNGV. The CDR3 DNA reads TGTGCCAGCAGCACCGACTCCGGGATCCTGAATCAGCCCCAGCATTTT. It yields the protein CASSTDSGILNQPQHF.

V usage is TRBV11-2 and J usage is TRBJ2-2; weak D call: TRBD1 (5 bases). V gave up 2 bases and J gave up 2 bases, with 9 bases separating them. The CDR3 runs 15 residues. Germline lookup yields CDR1 SGHAT and CDR2 FQNNGV. The CDR3 sequence is CASSLNRGNTGELFF. CDR3 sequence (DNA): TGTGCCAGCAGCTTAAATAGGGGCAACACCGGGGAGCTGTTTTTT.

The V call is TRBV16, the J call TRBJ2-1, with 8 bases identical to TRBD2. From germline, CDR1 is KGHSY and CDR2 FQNENV. Trimming took 2 bases from V and 4 from J; bases not matched to a gene: 4. The CDR3 loop spans 15 amino acids. In nucleotides, the CDR3 is TGTGCCAGCAGCCAAGGCGGGGGGCCTTACAATGAGCAGTTCTTC. Protein sequence: CASSQGGGPYNEQFF.

This sequence joins TRBV19 and TRBJ2-7; D is perhaps TRBD1 or TRBD2 (5 bases each). CDR1 is LNHDA and CDR2 is SQIVND in the germline V gene (reference sequence). Trimming took off 2 bases at V and 6 bases at J, with 14 bases between the two ends. This CDR3 is 14 amino acids long. In nucleotides, the CDR3 is TGTGCCAGTAGTATAATGGCAGGGACGGGCGAGCAGTACTTC. Translation gives CASSIMAGTGEQYF. The full variable domain, completed using reference TRBV19 and TRBJ2-7, is DGGITQSPKYLFRKEGQNVTLSCEQNLNHDAMYWYRQDPGQGLRLIYYSQIVNDFQKGDIAEGYSVSREKKESFPLTVTSAQKNPTAFYLCASSIMAGTGEQYFGPGTRLTVT.

The chain recombines TRBV6-6 with TRBJ1-1, with TRBD1 matching 7 bases. This CDR3 comprises 15 residues. Germline lookup yields CDR1 MNHNY and CDR2 SVGAGI (reference sequence). The V segment lost 6 bases and the J segment 1 base; nucleotides outside the gene matches: 8. The CDR3 here is CASRHSGTANTEAFF. The CDR3 DNA follows: TGTGCCAGCAGACACTCCGGGACAGCGAACACTGAAGCTTTCTTT.

V and J are TRBV5-1 and TRBJ2-6; 7 bases are shared with TRBD1. With 2 bases clipped from V and 0 bases from J, the junction kept 11 bases outside the gene matches. CDR1 is SGHRS, CDR2 YFSETQ, per germline. There are 19 residues in the CDR3. The CDR3 reads CASSLTPLGQLSGANVLTF. The CDR3 DNA follows: TGCGCCAGCAGCTTAACGCCCTTGGGACAGCTCTCTGGGGCCAACGTCCTGACTTTC.

The chain uses TRBV9 and TRBJ1-1, with 8 bases aligning to TRBD1. Trimming cost V 3 bases and J 4 bases; bases outside gene matches: 8. CDR1 is SGDLS, CDR2 YYNGEE, per germline. The CDR3 totals 15 residues. CDR3 loop: CASSGTGTGATEAFF. The CDR3 DNA reads TGTGCCAGCAGCGGGACAGGGACGGGGGCCACTGAAGCTTTCTTT.

This chain joins TRBV2 and TRBJ2-5, with D possibly matching TRBD2 (6 bases). CDR1 is SNHLY and CDR2 is FYNNEI in the germline V gene. This CDR3 has 13 residues. With 4 bases removed from V and 5 bases from J, the gap between germline ends came to 11 bases. DNA for the CDR3: TGTGCCAGCAGTGCGGATGGGGGGGAGACCCAGTACTTC. Translating it yields CASSADGGETQYF.

V usage is TRBV15 and J usage is TRBJ1-2, with 10 positions matching TRBD1. V shed 5 bases and J 2 bases; nucleotides not matched to a gene: 11. The CDR3 is made up of 17 amino acids. The germline CDR1 and CDR2 sequences are LNHNV and YYDKDF (reference sequence). CDR3 region: CATSSDRGVPRNYGYTF. The CDR3 nucleotides are TGTGCCACCAGCTCGGACAGGGGGGTGCCCAGGAACTATGGCTACACCTTC.

V and J are TRBV5-5 and TRBJ2-1, with no clear D. The CDR3 is 11 amino acids. Germline V CDR1 and CDR2: SGHKS, YYEKEE (reference sequence). V was shortened by 1 base and J by 7 bases, with 3 bases between the two germline ends. The CDR3 loop is CASSLLNEQFF. The CDR3 region has the DNA TGTGCCAGCAGCTTGTTGAATGAGCAGTTCTTC.

This sequence joins TRBV11-2 and TRBJ1-5; 11 nucleotides match TRBD1. From germline, CDR1 is SGHAT and CDR2 FQNNGV. V shed 5 bases and J 7 bases; nucleotides not matched to a gene: 4. The CDR3 is made up of 14 amino acids. CDR3 residues: CASSLGTGGQPQHF. As DNA, the CDR3 is TGTGCCAGCAGCCTAGGGACAGGGGGACAGCCCCAGCATTTT.

This chain joins TRBV7-9 and TRBJ1-4, with 7 bases fitting TRBD1. The V segment lost 3 bases and the J segment 5 bases; nucleotides outside the gene matches: 3. From germline, CDR1 is SEHNR and CDR2 FQNEAQ (reference sequence). The CDR3 has 14 residues. In nucleotides, the CDR3 is TGTGCCAGCAGCTTCCCGGGACAGAATGAAAAACTGTTTTTT. Amino acid sequence: CASSFPGQNEKLFF.

Remarks on this clone: Germline is not matched at one junction end, which may reflect a read error. The rearrangement joins TRBV23-1 to TRBJ1-5, with D perhaps matching TRBD1 (6 bases). TRBV23-1 is labeled an ORF, and its function is uncertain. This CDR3 spans 16 amino acids. The CDR3 sequence: CASRQIPDSPYQPQHF. CDR3 in DNA: TGCGCCAGCCGTCAAATACCGGACAGCCCATATCAGCCCCAGCATTTT.

The V and J genes are TRBV15 and TRBJ2-4, with D tentatively TRBD2 (5 bases). CDR3 length: 18 residues. V was pared by 5 bases and J by 0 bases, with 20 bases between. The V gene's germline CDR1 is LNHNV and CDR2 YYDKDF (reference sequence). In nucleotides, the CDR3 is TGTGCCACCAGCCCTGGAGGAATACCCCTTGGAGCCAAAAACATTCAGTACTTC. Amino acid sequence: CATSPGGIPLGAKNIQYF.

This chain links TRBV6-5 with TRBJ2-7; D perhaps matches TRBD1 (5 bases). Germline V gives CDR1 MNHEY, CDR2 SVGAGI. The CDR3 sequence is 13 residues long. Trimming removed 5 bases at V and 4 bases at J, with 12 bases between. Here the CDR3 reads CASSRTQGYEQYF. CDR3 coding DNA: TGTGCCAGCAGTCGAACCCAGGGATACGAGCAGTACTTC.

The genes are TRBV7-9 and TRBJ2-5, with D possibly matching TRBD2 (5 bases). Germline CDR1 reads SEHNR; CDR2 reads FQNEAQ (reference sequence). Trimming stripped 5 bases from V and 7 bases from J, with 17 bases between. This CDR3 contains 14 residues. The CDR3 loop is CASSPSAGGGTQYF. CDR3 bases: TGTGCCAGCAGCCCCAGTGCGGGTGGAGGGACCCAGTACTTC.

This clone has more than one count but fewer than ten. The gene calls are TRBV30 and TRBJ2-2; the D call may be TRBD1 or TRBD2 (5 bases each). The CDR3 is 13 residues long. Deletions cut 5 bases from V and 4 bases from J, with 11 bases between. Germline V lookup: CDR1 GTSNPN, CDR2 SVGIG (reference sequence). CDR3 in DNA: TGTGCCTGGGGGGGACGCCTCACCGGGGAGCTGTTTTTT. Residues: CAWGGRLTGELFF.

The CDR3 DNA reads TGTGCCTGGAGGATGCCCGGGGCATCGAACACTGAAGCTTTCTTT. The encoded protein is CAWRMPGASNTEAFF. This chain links TRBV30 with TRBJ1-1; perhaps TRBD1 as D (5 bases). The CDR3 has 15 residues. Trimming stripped 3 bases from V and 1 base from J, with 15 bases between. Germline V gene sequence: CDR1 GTSNPN, CDR2 SVGIG (reference sequence).

V and J are TRBV9 and TRBJ1-2; unclear D gene. This CDR3 region has 15 residues. CDR1 and CDR2 (germline): SGDLS, YYNGEE. V lost 0 bases to trimming and J lost 5 bases, with 14 bases between them. The CDR3 DNA is TGTGCCAGCAGCGTAGAAGTCTCCGAGATTTATGGCTACACCTTC. Translated: CASSVEVSEIYGYTF. The whole variable domain, filled in from reference TRBV9 and TRBJ1-2, reads DSGVTQTPKHLITATGQRVTLRCSPRSGDLSVYWYQQSLDQGLQFLIQYYNGEERAKGNILERFSAQQFPDLHSELNLSSLELGDSALYFCASSVEVSEIYGYTFGSGTRLTVV.

The J gene is TRBJ2-3, the V gene TRBV10-3; TRBD2 might be the D (5 bases). Germline V gene lookup returns CDR1 ENHRY and CDR2 SYGVKD. There are 16 residues in the CDR3. V lost 2 bases to trimming and J lost 0 bases, with 12 bases between them. The CDR3 loop reads CAISEAGGSSTDTQYF. The CDR3 region has the DNA TGTGCCATCAGTGAGGCGGGCGGATCGAGCACAGATACGCAGTATTTT.

This sequence joins TRBV7-2 and TRBJ2-7; 10 nucleotides line up with TRBD1. This CDR3 is 14 amino acids long. Germline assignment: CDR1 SGHTA and CDR2 FQGNSA. Trimming took 5 bases from V and 7 from J; bases not matched to a gene: 8. For the CDR3, the DNA is TGTGCCAGCAGCATTGTCCCGGGACAGGGGGAGCAGTACTTC. It specifies CASSIVPGQGEQYF.

With regard to this clone: The CDR3 does not end in the conserved phenylalanine or tryptophan, so this is likely a read error. The DNA is left out, because the CDR3 cannot be placed on it with certainty; the CDR3 is given as TCRdb lists it. CDR3 region: CASSERRSGVY. The rearrangement links TRBV6-1 to TRBJ1-1. The V gene's germline CDR1 is MNHNS and CDR2 SASEGT. Both ends counted, the CDR3 spans 11 residues.

The rearrangement uses TRBV10-3 and TRBJ1-5; a weak D match, TRBD1 (5 bases). Germline CDR1 ENHRY, CDR2 SYGVKD. The V end lost 0 bases, the J end lost 7 bases, and 13 bases lay between the germline ends. CDR3 length: 15 amino acids. Written as DNA, the CDR3 is TGTGCCATCAGTGAGTCAGGAGGGGTGGAGCAGCCCCAGCATTTT. It yields the protein CAISESGGVEQPQHF.

The chain couples TRBV10-1 to TRBJ2-5, with 7 bases fitting TRBD1. The CDR3 is 13 amino acids. Germline V lookup: CDR1 WNHNN, CDR2 SYGVQD (reference sequence). Trimming took 6 bases from V and 5 from J; bases not matched to a gene: 6. The CDR3 region has the DNA TGCGCCAGCAGCCCAGGGGGTTTGGAGACCCAGTACTTC. It encodes CASSPGGLETQYF.

The chain joins TRBV7-2 to TRBJ1-2; 8 nucleotides agree with TRBD1. The CDR3 is made up of 16 amino acids. Germline trimming cut 1 base from V and 0 bases from J; bases unmatched to any gene: 4. Germline CDR1 SGHTA, CDR2 FQGNSA. The chain's CDR3 is CASSLVTGQANYGYTF. CDR3 nucleotides: TGTGCCAGCAGCTTAGTTACGGGACAGGCTAACTATGGCTACACCTTC.